The TCR beta chain under discussion was sequenced for a study of cytomegalovirus exposure and HLA in healthy donors. 13 Jbeta primers and 60 Vbeta primers were used for the PCR. Some clones are missing from TCRdb's copy, which holds only in-frame ones; the method was immunoSEQ multiplex PCR. This sample yields some 140,000 clones, of which around 63% are seen a single time; under 2% belongs to the top ten. As to this clone: Antigen: not known.

Findings and caveats of the study: Fewer N-insertions than the roughly 670-donor mean were reportedly shown by an Asian-associated ancestry cluster in a later analysis. It was assumed in the presence/absence analyses that sequencing depth was roughly uniform across donors. When analyzed later, a missense DCLRE1C variant was found to be linked to TCR beta V- and J-gene trimming.

CDR3 length: 14 residues. The germline V gene has CDR1 SGHRS and CDR2 YFSETQ. V lost 4 bases and J lost 3; bases outside the gene matches: 6. The sequenced material came from PBMCs. The TCR was taken from a human donor in good health. This rearrangement joins TRBV5-1 to TRBJ2-5; 7 bases map to TRBD1. The CDR3 loop is CASSITTGKETQYF. CDR3 nucleotides: TGCGCCAGCAGCATTACGACAGGGAAAGAGACCCAGTACTTC.